Included here is one T cell receptor beta chain sequence, with context. These data belong to a study of blood T cell repertoires in COVID-19. The CDR3 loop spans 14 amino acids. Germline V CDR1 and CDR2: SGHNT, YYREEE (reference sequence). Trimming cost V 3 bases and J 4 bases; bases outside gene matches: 5. Only in-frame clones appear in the TCRdb table, and some are missing; sequencing was by immunoSEQ multiplex PCR. This sample has about 200,000 clones, with nearly 90% found just once. Specimen: peripheral blood. V gene TRBV5-4 combines with J gene TRBJ2-5; 8 positions match TRBD2. The TCR originated in a man aged 50-60 years with COVID-19, enrolled during active disease. Here the CDR3 reads CASSSLAGPETQYF. DNA for the CDR3: TGTGCCAGCAGCTCATTAGCGGGACCAGAGACCCAGTACTTC.